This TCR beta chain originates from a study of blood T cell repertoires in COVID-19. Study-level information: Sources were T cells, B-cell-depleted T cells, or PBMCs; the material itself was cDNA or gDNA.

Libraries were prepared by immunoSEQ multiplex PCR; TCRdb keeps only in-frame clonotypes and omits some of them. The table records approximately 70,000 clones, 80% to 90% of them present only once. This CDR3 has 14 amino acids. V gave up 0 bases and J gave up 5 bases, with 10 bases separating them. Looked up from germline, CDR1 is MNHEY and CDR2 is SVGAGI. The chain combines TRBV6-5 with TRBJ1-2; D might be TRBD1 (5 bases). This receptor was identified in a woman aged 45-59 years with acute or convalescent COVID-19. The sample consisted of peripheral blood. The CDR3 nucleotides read TGTGCCAGCAGTTACTCGCGACAGTATTATGGCTACACCTTC. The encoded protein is CASSYSRQYYGYTF.